This is a list of T cell receptor beta chains from one sample in a study of T cells in localized non-small cell lung cancer. TCRdb keeps only in-frame clones here, not all; method: immunoSEQ multiplex PCR. Of 50,000 to 70,000 clones detected, about nine tenths appear once; the ten largest clones hold just under 20%. The sample in question was peripheral blood, obtained before any cancer treatment. The receptors here all came from a man aged 40 to 69 with stage I lung adenocarcinoma. CDR3s include the opening cysteine and the closing phenylalanine or tryptophan. A D gene is named only where the DNA matches it firmly. Expanded clones are given a class, and other clones once, few, many or no size at all.

CDR3aa: CASRLLASEEHEQFF; CDR3nt: TGTGCCAGCAGGTTACTAGCGTCTGAGGAGCATGAGCAGTTCTTC; abundance: medium-sized; v_gene: TRBV6-1; d_gene: TRBD2; j_gene: TRBJ2-1
CDR3aa: CASSNHFRADTQYF; CDR3nt: TGTGCCAGCAGCAATCATTTCCGGGCAGATACGCAGTATTTT; abundance: -; v_gene: TRBV6-5; d_gene: -; j_gene: TRBJ2-3
CDR3aa: CASSPTGDAAKNIQYF; CDR3nt: TGTGCCAGCAGCCCTACAGGGGATGCAGCCAAAAACATTCAGTACTTC; abundance: -; v_gene: TRBV11-1; d_gene: TRBD1; j_gene: TRBJ2-4
CDR3aa: CASSLTSVGYNEQFF; CDR3nt: TGTGCCAGTAGCCTGACTAGCGTGGGTTACAATGAGCAGTTCTTC; abundance: -; v_gene: TRBV19; d_gene: TRBD2; j_gene: TRBJ2-1
CDR3aa: CASTSYSPSDTIYF; CDR3nt: TGTGCCAGCACCTCATACAGCCCCTCCGACACCATATATTTT; abundance: -; v_gene: TRBV6-6; d_gene: -; j_gene: TRBJ1-3
CDR3aa: CAWSVEGARGPGQPQHF; CDR3nt: TGTGCCTGGAGTGTAGAGGGGGCCAGGGGGCCCGGTCAGCCCCAGCATTTT; abundance: -; v_gene: TRBV30; d_gene: TRBD1; j_gene: TRBJ1-5
CDR3aa: CASSPAVGDYGYTF; CDR3nt: TGTGCCAGCAGCCCGGCCGTAGGGGACTATGGCTACACCTTC; abundance: -; v_gene: TRBV7-2; d_gene: -; j_gene: TRBJ1-2
CDR3aa: CASSLGWGLHPAF; CDR3nt: TGTGCCAGCAGCTTAGGGTGGGGACTCCACCCGGCCTTC; abundance: -; v_gene: TRBV7-8; d_gene: -; j_gene: TRBJ1-2
CDR3aa: CASSGQGGLYEQYF; CDR3nt: TGTGCCAGTAGTGGTCAGGGGGGGTTATACGAGCAGTACTTC; abundance: once; v_gene: TRBV19; d_gene: -; j_gene: TRBJ2-7
CDR3aa: CASSLGMTSF; CDR3nt: TGTGCCAGCAGCTTGGGAATGACATCTTTT; abundance: -; v_gene: TRBV5-5; d_gene: -; j_gene: TRBJ1-1
CDR3aa: CASSLAGGTDITKKYNEQFF; CDR3nt: TGCGCCAGCAGCTTGGCAGGGGGGACAGATATAACCAAAAAATACAATGAGCAGTTCTTC; abundance: once; v_gene: TRBV5-1; d_gene: -; j_gene: TRBJ2-1
CDR3aa: CASSLRGRAATDTQYF; CDR3nt: TGTGCCAGCAGTTTAAGAGGGCGGGCGGCCACAGATACGCAGTATTTT; abundance: -; v_gene: TRBV28; d_gene: -; j_gene: TRBJ2-3
CDR3aa: CATSRDRAGAAETQYF; CDR3nt: TGTGCCACCAGCAGAGATAGGGCGGGAGCGGCGGAGACCCAGTACTTC; abundance: -; v_gene: TRBV15; d_gene: TRBD2; j_gene: TRBJ2-5
CDR3aa: CASSVWGSGTDTQYF; CDR3nt: TGTGCCAGCAGCGTATGGGGTTCTGGTACAGATACGCAGTATTTT; abundance: -; v_gene: TRBV9; d_gene: -; j_gene: TRBJ2-3
CDR3aa: CASSGSGSPIYEQYF; CDR3nt: TGCGCCAGCAGTGGAAGCGGGAGCCCCATCTACGAGCAGTACTTC; abundance: -; v_gene: TRBV10-2; d_gene: TRBD2; j_gene: TRBJ2-7
CDR3aa: CASSKGGNRDGNEQFF; CDR3nt: TGTGCCAGCAGCAAGGGAGGTAACAGGGATGGGAATGAGCAGTTCTTC; abundance: -; v_gene: TRBV7-6; d_gene: -; j_gene: TRBJ2-1
CDR3aa: CASSPPGTLQDTQYF; CDR3nt: TGTGCCAGCTCACCACCGGGGACTTTACAGGATACGCAGTATTTT; abundance: -; v_gene: TRBV18; d_gene: -; j_gene: TRBJ2-3
CDR3aa: CASGGRSDYGYTF; CDR3nt: TGTGCCAGCGGGGGCAGGTCAGACTATGGCTACACCTTC; abundance: once; v_gene: TRBV6-5; d_gene: -; j_gene: TRBJ1-2
CDR3aa: CASIPQGRGNQPQHF; CDR3nt: TGTGCCAGTATCCCACAGGGACGAGGGAATCAGCCCCAGCATTTT; abundance: -; v_gene: TRBV28; d_gene: -; j_gene: TRBJ1-5
CDR3aa: CAWSVSGGIGKLFF; CDR3nt: TGTGCCTGGAGTGTATCGGGGGGCATCGGAAAACTGTTTTTT; abundance: -; v_gene: TRBV30; d_gene: -; j_gene: TRBJ1-4
CDR3aa: CASSPGRGSYNEQFF; CDR3nt: TGTGCCAGCAGCCCGGGCAGGGGATCCTACAATGAGCAGTTCTTC; abundance: -; v_gene: TRBV11-3; d_gene: -; j_gene: TRBJ2-1
CDR3aa: CATSRDLGTTNEQYF; CDR3nt: TGTGCCACCAGCAGAGATTTGGGGACGACCAACGAGCAGTACTTC; abundance: -; v_gene: TRBV15; d_gene: -; j_gene: TRBJ2-7
CDR3aa: CATRDRVTNEQFF; CDR3nt: TGTGCCACCCGGGACAGGGTTACGAATGAGCAGTTCTTC; abundance: -; v_gene: TRBV18; d_gene: TRBD1; j_gene: TRBJ2-1
CDR3aa: CASSSDISYGYTF; CDR3nt: TGTGCCAGCAGTTCAGACATTAGCTATGGCTACACCTTC; abundance: -; v_gene: TRBV6-6; d_gene: -; j_gene: TRBJ1-2
CDR3aa: CASSLETGAQYF; CDR3nt: TGTGCCAGCAGCTTAGAAACGGGCGCGCAGTACTTC; abundance: -; v_gene: TRBV7-2; d_gene: -; j_gene: TRBJ2-7
CDR3aa: CAISEPGQGAREQYF; CDR3nt: TGTGCCATCAGTGAACCGGGACAGGGGGCGCGGGAGCAGTACTTC; abundance: -; v_gene: TRBV10-3; d_gene: TRBD1; j_gene: TRBJ2-7
CDR3aa: CAWTRDAYEQYF; CDR3nt: TGTGCCTGGACGCGTGACGCCTACGAGCAGTACTTC; abundance: -; v_gene: TRBV30; d_gene: -; j_gene: TRBJ2-7
CDR3aa: CASSVGLGDNEQFF; CDR3nt: TGTGCCAGCAGCGTGGGTCTAGGGGACAATGAGCAGTTCTTC; abundance: once; v_gene: TRBV7-9; d_gene: -; j_gene: TRBJ2-1
CDR3aa: CASWQLGTSGRGEQFF; CDR3nt: TGCGCCAGTTGGCAACTCGGGACTAGCGGGAGAGGTGAGCAGTTCTTC; abundance: -; v_gene: TRBV5-1; d_gene: TRBD2; j_gene: TRBJ2-1
CDR3aa: CASRYTGDTEAFF; CDR3nt: TGCGCCAGCAGATACACAGGGGACACTGAAGCTTTCTTT; abundance: -; v_gene: TRBV5-1; d_gene: TRBD1; j_gene: TRBJ1-1
CDR3aa: CASSLAVAELKNIQYF; CDR3nt: TGCGCCAGCAGCTTGGCCGTGGCGGAACTTAAAAACATTCAGTACTTC; abundance: -; v_gene: TRBV5-1; d_gene: -; j_gene: TRBJ2-4
CDR3aa: CASSVSRYSPRDTQYF; CDR3nt: TGTGCCAGCAGCGTAAGTCGGTATTCTCCTAGGGATACGCAGTATTTT; abundance: -; v_gene: TRBV9; d_gene: -; j_gene: TRBJ2-3
CDR3aa: CASRSGGGNTGELFF; CDR3nt: TGTGCCAGCAGGAGCGGTGGGGGGAACACCGGGGAGCTGTTTTTT; abundance: -; v_gene: TRBV28; d_gene: -; j_gene: TRBJ2-2
CDR3aa: CASSPRETNNEQFF; CDR3nt: TGTGCCAGCAGCCCGCGGGAAACCAACAATGAGCAGTTCTTC; abundance: -; v_gene: TRBV7-8; d_gene: -; j_gene: TRBJ2-1
CDR3aa: CASSPKDRIALYGYTF; CDR3nt: TGTGCCAGCAGCCCCAAGGACAGAATCGCACTATATGGCTACACCTTC; abundance: -; v_gene: TRBV11-2; d_gene: -; j_gene: TRBJ1-2
CDR3aa: CASSSKGQGATNEQFF; CDR3nt: TGTGCCAGCAGCTCAAAGGGACAGGGGGCGACGAATGAGCAGTTCTTC; abundance: once; v_gene: TRBV5-4; d_gene: TRBD1; j_gene: TRBJ2-1
CDR3aa: CASSQELAGVQETQYF; CDR3nt: TGTGCCAGCAGCCAAGAGTTGGCGGGTGTTCAAGAGACCCAGTACTTC; abundance: once; v_gene: TRBV4-2; d_gene: -; j_gene: TRBJ2-5
CDR3aa: CASSEVVGLAGNEQFF; CDR3nt: TGCGCCAGCAGTGAAGTCGTTGGTCTAGCTGGCAATGAGCAGTTCTTC; abundance: -; v_gene: TRBV10-1; d_gene: -; j_gene: TRBJ2-1
CDR3aa: CASSRPGAYTEAFF; CDR3nt: TGTGCCAGCTCTAGGCCAGGGGCGTACACTGAAGCTTTCTTT; abundance: -; v_gene: TRBV6-6; d_gene: -; j_gene: TRBJ1-1
CDR3aa: CASSSLNGVPDTQYF; CDR3nt: TGTGCCAGCAGCTCCCTCAACGGGGTCCCAGATACGCAGTATTTT; abundance: -; v_gene: TRBV28; d_gene: -; j_gene: TRBJ2-3
CDR3aa: CASSVGEQVYNEQFF; CDR3nt: TGTGCCAGCAGCGTAGGGGAACAGGTCTACAATGAGCAGTTCTTC; abundance: -; v_gene: TRBV9; d_gene: -; j_gene: TRBJ2-1
CDR3aa: CASSQSDRGFQPQHF; CDR3nt: TGTGCCAGCAGCCAATCCGACAGGGGTTTTCAGCCCCAGCATTTT; abundance: -; v_gene: TRBV16; d_gene: TRBD1; j_gene: TRBJ1-5
CDR3aa: CASSQQGPETQYF; CDR3nt: TGTGCCAGCAGCCAACAGGGCCCAGAGACCCAGTACTTC; abundance: few; v_gene: TRBV14; d_gene: -; j_gene: TRBJ2-5
CDR3aa: CASSSDRGDNEQFF; CDR3nt: TGTGCCAGCAGTTCGGACAGGGGGGACAATGAGCAGTTCTTC; abundance: -; v_gene: TRBV2; d_gene: TRBD1; j_gene: TRBJ2-1
CDR3aa: CASRQGEGATYNEQFF; CDR3nt: TGTGCCAGTAGGCAAGGGGAGGGGGCTACCTACAATGAGCAGTTCTTC; abundance: -; v_gene: TRBV19; d_gene: -; j_gene: TRBJ2-1
CDR3aa: CASTPGLTGLPYEQYF; CDR3nt: TGTGCCAGCACCCCGGGATTGACGGGACTCCCCTACGAGCAGTACTTC; abundance: -; v_gene: TRBV5-5; d_gene: -; j_gene: TRBJ2-7
CDR3aa: CASSQDRGQLLEKLFF; CDR3nt: TGCGCCAGCAGCCAAGATAGGGGACAGCTACTAGAAAAACTGTTTTTT; abundance: -; v_gene: TRBV4-3; d_gene: TRBD1; j_gene: TRBJ1-4
CDR3aa: CASSPLAGGGETQYF; CDR3nt: TGTGCCAGCAGTCCCCTAGCGGGAGGAGGAGAGACCCAGTACTTC; abundance: -; v_gene: TRBV6-5; d_gene: TRBD2; j_gene: TRBJ2-5
CDR3aa: CASSEYRALYEQYF; CDR3nt: TGTGCCAGCAGTGAATACAGAGCCCTCTACGAGCAGTACTTC; abundance: -; v_gene: TRBV2; d_gene: -; j_gene: TRBJ2-7
CDR3aa: CSASSGTSDEQFF; CDR3nt: TGCAGCGCAAGTAGCGGGACTTCGGATGAGCAGTTCTTC; abundance: -; v_gene: TRBV29-1; d_gene: TRBD2; j_gene: TRBJ2-1
CDR3aa: CASSRVASSQETQYF; CDR3nt: TGCGCCAGCAGTCGAGTAGCGAGCAGTCAAGAGACCCAGTACTTC; abundance: -; v_gene: TRBV4-1; d_gene: -; j_gene: TRBJ2-5
CDR3aa: CASSLGTGNTGELFF; CDR3nt: TGTGCCAGCAGCTTAGGAACAGGGAACACCGGGGAGCTGTTTTTT; abundance: -; v_gene: TRBV7-2; d_gene: -; j_gene: TRBJ2-2
CDR3aa: CASSLAGTSGSYSYEQYF; CDR3nt: TGTGCCAGCAGCTTAGCGGGGACTAGCGGGAGTTACTCCTACGAGCAGTACTTC; abundance: -; v_gene: TRBV7-2; d_gene: TRBD2; j_gene: TRBJ2-7
CDR3aa: CASNEGGANTEAFF; CDR3nt: TGTGCCAGCAACGAGGGGGGGGCGAACACTGAAGCTTTCTTT; abundance: -; v_gene: TRBV6-1; d_gene: -; j_gene: TRBJ1-1
CDR3aa: CAISDPMTENEKLFF; CDR3nt: TGTGCCATCAGTGACCCTATGACAGAGAATGAAAAACTGTTTTTT; abundance: -; v_gene: TRBV10-3; d_gene: -; j_gene: TRBJ1-4
CDR3aa: CASSSARGNQPQHF; CDR3nt: TGTGCCAGCAGTTCGGCTCGGGGCAATCAGCCCCAGCATTTT; abundance: -; v_gene: TRBV6-6; d_gene: -; j_gene: TRBJ1-5
CDR3aa: CASSSSSIHVTEAFF; CDR3nt: TGTGCCAGCAGTTCAAGTTCGATCCATGTCACTGAAGCTTTCTTT; abundance: -; v_gene: TRBV27; d_gene: -; j_gene: TRBJ1-1
CDR3aa: CASSVEQRTEAFF; CDR3nt: TGTGCCAGCAGCGTAGAGCAGCGGACTGAAGCTTTCTTT; abundance: -; v_gene: TRBV9; d_gene: -; j_gene: TRBJ1-1
CDR3aa: CASRDSITDTQYF; CDR3nt: TGTGCCAGCAGGGACAGCATCACAGATACGCAGTATTTT; abundance: -; v_gene: TRBV2; d_gene: -; j_gene: TRBJ2-3